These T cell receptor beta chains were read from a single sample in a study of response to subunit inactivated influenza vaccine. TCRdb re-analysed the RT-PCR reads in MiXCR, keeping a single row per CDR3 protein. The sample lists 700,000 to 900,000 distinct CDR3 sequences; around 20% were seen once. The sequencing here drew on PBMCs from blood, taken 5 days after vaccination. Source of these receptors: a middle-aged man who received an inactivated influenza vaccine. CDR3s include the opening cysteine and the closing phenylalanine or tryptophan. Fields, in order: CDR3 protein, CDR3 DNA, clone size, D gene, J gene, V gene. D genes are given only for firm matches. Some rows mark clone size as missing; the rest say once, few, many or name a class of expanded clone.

CASSFMGASYEQYF | TGTGCCAGCAGCTTTATGGGGGCTTCGTACGAGCAGTACTTC | - | - | TRBJ2-7 | TRBV7-2
CASSQARGEQFF | TGTGCCAGCAGCCAAGCACGGGGGGAGCAGTTCTTC | few | - | TRBJ2-1 | TRBV4-2
CASSFSTGNQPQHF | TGTGCCAGTAGTTTTTCTACTGGGAATCAGCCCCAGCATTTT | - | - | TRBJ1-5 | TRBV12-3/TRBV12-4
CASRRQGPSNEQYF | TGTGCCAGCAGACGACAGGGGCCATCGAACGAGCAGTACTTC | few | TRBD1 | TRBJ2-7 | TRBV28
CASSTAPNNEQFF | TGTGCCAGCAGCACAGCCCCTAACAATGAGCAGTTCTTC | - | - | TRBJ2-1 | TRBV9
CASSYQGNSNQPQHF | TGTGCCAGCAGTTACCAGGGAAATAGCAATCAGCCCCAGCATTTT | - | - | TRBJ1-5 | TRBV6-5
CASSLDTINSPLHF | TGTGCCAGCAGCCTAGATACCATAAATTCACCCCTCCACTTT | - | - | TRBJ1-6 | TRBV7-9
CASSLGQGTSPLHF | TGCGCCAGCAGCTTGGGTCAGGGGACCTCACCCCTCCACTTT | few | - | TRBJ1-6 | TRBV5-1
CASSRAGLARSSYNEQFF | TGTGCCAGCTCCCGGGCGGGACTAGCGAGGAGCTCCTACAATGAGCAGTTCTTC | few | TRBD2 | TRBJ2-1 | TRBV6-1
CASSQATWGLSSEAFF | TGTGCCAGCAGCCAAGCGACGTGGGGGTTATCTTCTGAAGCTTTCTTT | few | - | TRBJ1-1 | TRBV4-2
CASSLEGHSGTTDTQYF | TGTGCCAGCAGCTTGGAAGGGCATAGCGGGACCACAGATACGCAGTATTTT | few | TRBD2 | TRBJ2-3 | TRBV5-4
CSAVGSWGGLSYNEQFF | TGCAGTGCTGTTGGGAGCTGGGGGGGCCTCTCCTACAATGAGCAGTTCTTC | - | - | TRBJ2-1 | TRBV20-1
CASSSGVGNIQYF | TGTGCCAGCAGCTCGGGCGTGGGGAACATTCAGTACTTC | - | - | TRBJ2-4 | TRBV12-3/TRBV12-4
CKLGHRDGYEQYF | TGCAAGCTTGGCCACAGGGATGGATACGAGCAGTACTTC | - | - | TRBJ2-7 | TRBV29-1
CSAFSAYEQYF | TGCAGCGCTTTTAGCGCCTACGAGCAGTACTTC | - | - | TRBJ2-7 | TRBV29-1
CASRKDRAGELFF | TGTGCCAGCAGAAAGGACAGGGCCGGGGAGCTGTTTTTT | - | TRBD1 | TRBJ2-2 | TRBV12-3/TRBV12-4
CATSRDLSPGYYEQYF | TGTGCCACCAGCAGAGATCTTTCTCCGGGGTACTACGAGCAGTACTTC | few | - | TRBJ2-7 | TRBV15
CSVEMGRTDTQYF | TGCAGCGTTGAAATGGGTCGCACAGATACGCAGTATTTT | - | - | TRBJ2-3 | TRBV29-1
CAISGQGREKLFF | TGTGCCATCTCCGGTCAGGGAAGAGAAAAACTGTTTTTT | - | - | TRBJ1-4 | TRBV10-3
CAISDGQGGSGNEQFF | TGTGCCATCAGTGACGGACAGGGTGGCAGCGGCAATGAGCAGTTCTTC | - | TRBD1 | TRBJ2-1 | TRBV10-3
CASSTAAGGYTF | TGTGCCAGCAGTACAGCTGCCGGAGGCTACACCTTC | few | - | TRBJ1-2 | TRBV6-5
CSARDPGRGTQETQYF | TGCAGTGCTAGAGATCCTGGGCGGGGGACTCAAGAGACCCAGTACTTC | few | TRBD2 | TRBJ2-5 | TRBV20-1
CASSLEGPGGSPLHF | TGCGCCAGCAGCCTCGAGGGCCCAGGGGGATCACCCCTCCACTTT | - | TRBD1 | TRBJ1-6 | TRBV5-1
CASSYSRWGGYQETQYF | TGTGCCAGCAGTTACTCTCGGTGGGGGGGGTACCAAGAGACCCAGTACTTC | - | TRBD2 | TRBJ2-5 | TRBV28
CASSPPGRNEQYF | TGTGCCAGCTCACCACCGGGACGTAACGAGCAGTACTTC | few | - | TRBJ2-7 | TRBV18
CASSDWQTLNSPLHF | TGTGCCAGCAGTGATTGGCAGACCCTGAATTCACCCCTCCACTTT | - | - | TRBJ1-6 | TRBV2
CASSASSGVYQPQHF | TGTGCCAGCAGTGCCAGCTCCGGGGTCTACCAGCCCCAGCATTTT | - | - | TRBJ1-5 | TRBV12-3/TRBV12-4
CASSLEGAIGQPQHF | TGTGCCAGCAGTTTAGAGGGGGCGATCGGTCAGCCCCAGCATTTT | few | TRBD1 | TRBJ1-5 | TRBV28
CATSRVRSSYNEQLF | TGTGCCACCAGCAGGGTCCGGAGCTCCTACAATGAGCAGTTATTC | - | - | TRBJ2-1 | TRBV15
CATSARLGETQYF | TGTGCCACCAGTGCTCGTCTAGGGGAGACCCAGTACTTC | - | - | TRBJ2-5 | TRBV24-1
CSARDPQVWSPLHF | TGCAGTGCTAGAGATCCCCAGGTGTGGTCACCCCTCCACTTT | many | - | TRBJ1-6 | TRBV20-1
CATSGVPGVGNEQFF | TGTGCCACCAGTGGGGTGCCAGGGGTTGGTAATGAGCAGTTCTTC | - | - | TRBJ2-1 | TRBV24-1
CASSVRDGGFVRGEQYF | TGTGCCAGCAGTGTCCGGGACGGCGGTTTCGTGCGGGGCGAGCAGTACTTC | - | - | TRBJ2-7 | TRBV12-3/TRBV12-4
CASSLEGHRGDTQYF | TGCGCCAGCAGCTTGGAAGGGCACAGGGGAGATACGCAGTATTTT | - | TRBD1 | TRBJ2-3 | TRBV5-1
CASSSFGGETQYF | TGTGCCAGCAGCTCCTTCGGGGGGGAGACCCAGTACTTC | few | TRBD2 | TRBJ2-5 | TRBV9
CASSWGTGGKETQYF | TGCGCCAGCAGCTGGGGGACAGGGGGGAAAGAGACCCAGTACTTC | - | TRBD1 | TRBJ2-5 | TRBV5-1
CSAVPNTDTQYF | TGCAGTGCTGTCCCCAACACAGATACGCAGTATTTT | - | - | TRBJ2-3 | TRBV20-1
CASSPTGQDYGYTF | TGTGCCAGCAGTCCAACCGGACAGGACTATGGCTACACCTTC | - | TRBD1 | TRBJ1-2 | TRBV6-1
CASRKTGVDEQFF | TGTGCCAGCAGAAAAACAGGGGTCGATGAGCAGTTCTTC | - | TRBD1 | TRBJ2-1 | TRBV6-2/TRBV6-3
CAISESRTLSREQYF | TGTGCCATCAGTGAGTCGAGGACTCTGAGCCGTGAGCAGTACTTC | - | - | TRBJ2-7 | TRBV10-3
CASSTRSPGWDEQFF | TGTGCCAGCAGTACGCGGTCCCCCGGATGGGATGAGCAGTTCTTC | few | - | TRBJ2-1 | TRBV9
CASSQSPGTGDGANVLTF | TGCGCCAGCAGCCAGTCCCCCGGGACAGGGGACGGGGCCAACGTCCTGACTTTC | few | TRBD1 | TRBJ2-6 | TRBV4-1
CASRNAAGPTGELFF | TGTGCCAGCAGAAATGCAGCAGGGCCCACCGGGGAGCTGTTTTTT | - | - | TRBJ2-2 | TRBV6-1